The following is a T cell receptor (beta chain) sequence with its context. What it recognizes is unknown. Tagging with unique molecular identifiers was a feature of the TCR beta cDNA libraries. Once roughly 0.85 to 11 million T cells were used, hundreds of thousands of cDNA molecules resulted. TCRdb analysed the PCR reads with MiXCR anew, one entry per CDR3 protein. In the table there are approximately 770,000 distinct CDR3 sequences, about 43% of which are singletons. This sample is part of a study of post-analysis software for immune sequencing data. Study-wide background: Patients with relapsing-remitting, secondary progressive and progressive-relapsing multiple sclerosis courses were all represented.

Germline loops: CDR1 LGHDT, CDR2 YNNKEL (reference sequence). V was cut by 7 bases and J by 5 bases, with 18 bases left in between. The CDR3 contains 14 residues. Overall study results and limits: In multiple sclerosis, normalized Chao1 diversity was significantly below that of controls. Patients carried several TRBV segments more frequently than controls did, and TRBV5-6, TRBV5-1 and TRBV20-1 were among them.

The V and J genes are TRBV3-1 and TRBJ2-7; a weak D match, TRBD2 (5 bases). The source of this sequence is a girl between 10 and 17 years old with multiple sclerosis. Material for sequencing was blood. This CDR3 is CASKPSGGWNEQYF. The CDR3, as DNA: TGTGCCAGCAAGCCTTCGGGCGGGTGGAACGAGCAGTACTTC.